This T cell receptor beta chain was recovered during a study of radiation and T cells in renal cell carcinoma. The protocol was immunoSEQ multiplex PCR, while the TCRdb copy is restricted to in-frame clones and leaves out a portion. The sample contains more than 75,000 clones, around 86% of which appear only once. Time point given: blood 2 weeks post-SBRT. The treatment is: 15 Gy SBRT to primary tumor, nephrectomy 4 weeks later. After SBRT, blood was collected at 2 and 4 weeks, plus baseline. Germline V gene data show CDR1 as LGHNA and CDR2 as YSLEER. Trimming took 3 bases from V and 3 from J, leaving 18 bases between them. The CDR3 totals 16 residues.

The TCR originated in a woman aged 50 to 60 with renal cell carcinoma. The material was blood, obtained from a patient whose treatment included radiotherapy and nephrectomy. This sequence joins TRBV4-3 and TRBJ2-7; a possible D gene is TRBD1 (6 bases). The CDR3 nucleotides read TGCGCCAGCAGCCATTCGTCCGGGACACATTACTACGAGCAGTACTTC. Translation gives CASSHSSGTHYYEQYF.